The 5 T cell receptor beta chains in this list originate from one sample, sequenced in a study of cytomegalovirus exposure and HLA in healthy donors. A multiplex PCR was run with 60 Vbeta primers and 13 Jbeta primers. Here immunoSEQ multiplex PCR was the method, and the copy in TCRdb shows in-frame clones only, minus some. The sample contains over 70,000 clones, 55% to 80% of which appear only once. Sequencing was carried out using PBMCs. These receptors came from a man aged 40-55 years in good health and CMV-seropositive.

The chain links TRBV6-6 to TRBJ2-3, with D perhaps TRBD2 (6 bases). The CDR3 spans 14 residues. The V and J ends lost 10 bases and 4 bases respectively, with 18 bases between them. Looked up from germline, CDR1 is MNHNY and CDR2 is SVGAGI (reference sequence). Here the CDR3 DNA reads TGTGCCACCCAACGGGAGAAGGGTTCAGATACGCAGTATTTT. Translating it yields CATQREKGSDTQYF.

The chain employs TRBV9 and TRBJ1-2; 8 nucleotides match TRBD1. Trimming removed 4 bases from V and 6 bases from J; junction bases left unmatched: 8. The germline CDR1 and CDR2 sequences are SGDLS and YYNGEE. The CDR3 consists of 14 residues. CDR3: CASSLTGTGDGYTF. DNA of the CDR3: TGTGCCAGCAGCCTGACCGGGACAGGAGATGGCTACACCTTC.

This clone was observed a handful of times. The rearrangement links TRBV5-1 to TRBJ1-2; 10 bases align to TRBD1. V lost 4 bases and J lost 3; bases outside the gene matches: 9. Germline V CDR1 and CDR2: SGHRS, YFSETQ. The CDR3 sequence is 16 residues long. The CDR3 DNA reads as TGCGCCAGCAGCCGACAAGGACAGGGGGATTACTATGGCTACACCTTC. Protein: CASSRQGQGDYYGYTF.

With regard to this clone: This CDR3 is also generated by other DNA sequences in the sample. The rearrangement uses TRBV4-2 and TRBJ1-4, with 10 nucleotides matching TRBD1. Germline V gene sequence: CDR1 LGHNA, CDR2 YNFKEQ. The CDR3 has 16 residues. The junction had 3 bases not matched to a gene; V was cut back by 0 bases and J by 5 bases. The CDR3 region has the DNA TGTGCCAGCAGCCAAGATCCGGGACAGGGGAATGAAAAACTGTTTTTT. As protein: CASSQDPGQGNEKLFF.

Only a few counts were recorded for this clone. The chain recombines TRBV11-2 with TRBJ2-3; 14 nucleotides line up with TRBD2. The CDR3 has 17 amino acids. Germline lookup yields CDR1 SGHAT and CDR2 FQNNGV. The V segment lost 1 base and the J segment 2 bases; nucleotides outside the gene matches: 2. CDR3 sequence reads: CASSLGTSGRYTDTQYF. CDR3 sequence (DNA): TGTGCCAGCAGCTTAGGGACTAGCGGGAGGTACACAGATACGCAGTATTTT.